This passage covers 32 T cell receptor beta chains from one sample sequenced in a study of CD8+CD57+ T cells in acquired aplastic anemia. An expansion of CD8+CD57+ cells by flow cytometry had been shown in patients chosen for sequencing. Profiles of TCR beta VDJ and CDR3 were generated from a genomic DNA template. From the reads, TCRdb called clonotypes with MiXCR, one entry per CDR3 protein. The sample records 150,000 to 200,000 distinct CDR3 sequences, less than 60% being singletons. The sequenced sample consisted of sorted CD4+, CD8+, or CD8+CD57+ T cells (not recorded which) from PBMCs. The origin of the receptors is a human donor with aplastic anemia.

CDR3 sequence (DNA): TGTGCCAGCAGCGTATTGGTGACAGCCACAGATACGCAGTATTTT. Amino acids: CASSVLVTATDTQYF. The V gene is TRBV9, the J gene TRBJ2-3; D might be TRBD1 (5 bases). V shed 1 base and J shed 2 bases, with 11 bases lying between them. Germline lookup yields CDR1 SGDLS and CDR2 YYNGEE. The CDR3 extends over 15 amino acids.

This rearrangement joins TRBV5-5 to TRBJ2-3; the D is unclear. This CDR3 comprises 12 residues. V was clipped by 0 bases and J by 12 bases, with 11 bases between them. Germline CDR1 SGHKS, CDR2 YYEKEE (reference sequence). For the CDR3, the DNA is TGTGCCAGCAGCTTGGACATCTATGACCAGTATTTT. It specifies CASSLDIYDQYF.

The chain has TRBV19 and TRBJ2-3; 10 nucleotides agree with TRBD2. V lost 0 bases, J lost 3 bases, and 6 bases stayed unmatched. The CDR3 consists of 17 residues. Germline V lookup: CDR1 LNHDA, CDR2 SQIVND (reference sequence). CDR3 DNA sequence: TGTGCCAGTAGTATAGAGACTAGCGGGCGAGGAACAGATACGCAGTATTTT. It yields the protein CASSIETSGRGTDTQYF.

There are a few counts of this clonotype. The chain couples TRBV18 to TRBJ1-2; D is undetermined. This CDR3 is built from 16 residues. In germline, CDR1 is KGHSH, CDR2 LQKENI. The V and J ends lost 2 bases and 1 base respectively, with 14 bases between them. In DNA, the CDR3 is TGTGCCAGCTCACCATACTCAGATACTTATAACTATGGCTACACCTTC. Protein: CASSPYSDTYNYGYTF.

The genes are TRBV5-4 and TRBJ1-2; no clear D gene. The CDR3 loop spans 14 amino acids. V dropped 5 bases and J dropped 4 bases, with 15 bases sitting between them. Germline V gives CDR1 SGHNT, CDR2 YYREEE (reference sequence). CDR3 sequence: CASRPSVGAYGYTF. CDR3 in DNA: TGTGCCAGCAGACCCTCCGTGGGCGCCTATGGCTACACCTTC.

This clonotype has ten or more counts. In DNA, the CDR3 is TGTGCCAGCAGCGAGAGGGTGTTCAACGAGCAGTACTTC. Translated, it gives CASSERVFNEQYF. The chain employs TRBV11-3 and TRBJ2-7, with a weak D call TRBD2 (5 bases). This CDR3 has 13 amino acids. Trimming shortened V by 5 bases and J by 5 bases, and 13 bases separated the two germline ends. The germline gives CDR1 SGHNT, CDR2 YENEEA.

This chain uses TRBV19 with TRBJ2-1; D is uncertain. V was cut by 8 bases and J by 4 bases, with 3 bases left in between. Germline CDR1 and CDR2: LNHDA and SQIVND (reference sequence). This CDR3 spans 10 amino acids. As DNA, the CDR3 is TGTGCCAGTGGATACAATGAGCAGTTCTTC. This encodes CASGYNEQFF.

This clonotype was seen repeatedly, ten times or more. This chain uses TRBV4-1 with TRBJ1-3, with D tentatively TRBD1 (5 bases). The CDR3 is 16 residues long. Germline CDR1 MGHRA, CDR2 YSYEKL. V was cut by 1 base and J by 2 bases, with 12 bases left in between. CDR3 coding DNA: TGCGCCAGCAGCCAAGCATCGGGACGAGCTGGAAACACCATATATTTT. It yields the protein CASSQASGRAGNTIYF.

Ten or more counts support this clonotype. The chain employs TRBV9 and TRBJ1-1; TRBD1 is a possible D gene (5 bases). V gave up 3 bases and J gave up 4 bases, with 16 bases separating them. CDR3 length: 15 residues. The germline gives CDR1 SGDLS, CDR2 YYNGEE. The CDR3 is CASSAHLGGSTEAFF. DNA for the CDR3: TGTGCCAGCAGCGCCCACCTGGGGGGATCCACTGAAGCTTTCTTT. The full variable domain, completed using reference TRBV9 and TRBJ1-1, is DSGVTQTPKHLITATGQRVTLRCSPRSGDLSVYWYQQSLDQGLQFLIQYYNGEERAKGNILERFSAQQFPDLHSELNLSSLELGDSALYFCASSAHLGGSTEAFFGQGTRLTVV.

This clonotype was counted at least ten times. V usage is TRBV6-1 and J usage is TRBJ1-2, with 9 bases that match TRBD1. Trimming removed 5 bases from V and 13 bases from J; junction bases left unmatched: 8. Germline assignment: CDR1 MNHNS and CDR2 SASEGT. The CDR3 loop spans 12 amino acids. CDR3 amino acids: CASSSTGTGCTF. CDR3 coding DNA: TGTGCCAGCAGTTCGACAGGGACAGGGTGCACCTTC.

V and J are TRBV7-9 and TRBJ1-2; D gene uncertain. V was pared by 5 bases and J by 7 bases, with 8 bases between. Germline V gene lookup returns CDR1 SEHNR and CDR2 FQNEAQ (reference sequence). The CDR3 extends over 11 amino acids. CDR3 DNA sequence: TGTGCCAGCAGCGAGAAGGGTGGCTACACCTTC. It is translated as CASSEKGGYTF.

This clonotype was picked up a small number of times. The chain employs TRBV6-1 and TRBJ2-7; 7 bases fit TRBD1. This CDR3 spans 13 amino acids. V gave up 7 bases and J gave up 4 bases; unmatched junction bases: 7. Germline-derived CDR1 and CDR2 are MNHNS and SASEGT. CDR3 nucleotides: TGTGCCAGCATCGCGACAGGGAAGTACGAGCAGTACTTC. Amino acid sequence: CASIATGKYEQYF.

This clonotype was counted many times. V is TRBV25-1 and J is TRBJ1-1; 9 nucleotides line up with TRBD1. This CDR3 has 15 residues. V lost 10 bases, J lost 3 bases, and 12 bases stayed unmatched. Germline CDR1 is MGHDK and CDR2 is SYGVNS. The CDR3 region is CATTRTGARDTEAFF. The CDR3 DNA follows: TGTGCCACCACGAGGACAGGGGCGAGGGACACTGAAGCTTTCTTT.

V and J are TRBV7-2 and TRBJ1-2, with 7 bases lining up with TRBD1. The CDR3 is 15 residues long. Germline V CDR1 and CDR2: SGHTA, FQGNSA. The V and J ends lost 0 bases and 5 bases, in that order; junction bases with no gene match: 6. The CDR3 protein is CASSLAIGRGYGYTF. CDR3 nucleotide sequence: TGTGCCAGCAGCTTAGCTATTGGCAGGGGGTATGGCTACACCTTC.

This clonotype was observed at least ten times. The chain uses TRBV12-3 or TRBV12-4 and TRBJ2-5; the D call may be TRBD1 or TRBD2 (6 bases each). V was pared by 5 bases and J by 5 bases, with 15 bases between. The CDR3 runs to 14 residues. This chain's CDR3 is CASSPRGAGETQYF. The CDR3 DNA follows: TGTGCCAGCAGTCCGAGGGGGGCGGGGGAGACCCAGTACTTC.

The chain employs TRBV29-1 and TRBJ2-3; possible D gene TRBD2, 6 bases. V lost 0 bases, J lost 0 bases, and 13 bases lay in between. The germline CDR1 and CDR2 sequences are SQVTM and ANQGSEA. The CDR3 is made up of 16 amino acids. CDR3 sequence: CSVEDPVGTSTDTQYF. The CDR3 region has the DNA TGCAGCGTTGAAGATCCGGTGGGGACTAGCACAGATACGCAGTATTTT.

The chain couples TRBV7-9 to TRBJ1-2, with 7 bases fitting TRBD1. V lost 5 bases and J lost 6; bases outside the gene matches: 6. Germline values: CDR1 SEHNR, CDR2 FQNEAQ (reference sequence). This CDR3 comprises 13 residues. The CDR3 is CASSQGRGDGYTF. For the CDR3, the DNA is TGTGCCAGCAGCCAGGGCAGGGGGGATGGCTACACCTTC.

In this sample, this clonotype turned up a few times. This may be a read error: a much more frequent sequence differs by one nucleotide. J is TRBJ2-7 and V is TRBV5-1; 8 nucleotides align to TRBD2. Germline V gene lookup returns CDR1 SGHRS and CDR2 YFSETQ. V trimming: 5 bases; J trimming: 0 bases; junction bases outside the gene matches: 7. CDR3 length equals 15 residues. As DNA, the CDR3 is TGCGCCAGCAGATCACTAGCGGAGTCCTCCTACGAGCAGTACTTC. As protein: CASRSLAESSYEQYF.

The chain has TRBV2 and TRBJ2-7; a weak D match, TRBD1 (5 bases). CDR3 length: 17 residues. CDR1 and CDR2 from the germline V gene are SNHLY and FYNNEI. The germline V and J ends were trimmed by 3 bases and 0 bases, with 18 bases remaining between them. DNA for the CDR3: TGTGCCAGCAGTGAGGGGCAAGTCCTATCAAGCTCCTACGAGCAGTACTTC. Its translation is CASSEGQVLSSSYEQYF. Full variable domain (remainder filled in from reference TRBV2 and TRBJ2-7): EPEVTQTPSHQVTQMGQEVILRCVPISNHLYFYWYRQILGQKVEFLVSFYNNEISEKSEIFDDQFSVERPDGSNFTLKIRSTKLEDSAMYFCASSEGQVLSSSYEQYFGPGTRLTVT.

The chain joins TRBV7-9 to TRBJ2-1; a possible D gene is TRBD2 (6 bases). V shed 3 bases and J shed 5 bases, with 8 bases lying between them. The CDR3 is 13 residues long. The V gene's germline CDR1 is SEHNR and CDR2 FQNEAQ (reference sequence). The CDR3 loop is CASSFGGDNEQFF. CDR3 bases: TGTGCCAGCAGCTTCGGGGGTGACAATGAGCAGTTCTTC.

This clonotype showed up just a few times. The rearrangement uses TRBV6-1 and TRBJ1-4; 9 nucleotides match TRBD1. Germline V gene data show CDR1 as MNHNS and CDR2 as SASEGT. Trimming removed 9 bases from V and 0 bases from J; junction bases left unmatched: 5. This CDR3 comprises 15 residues. The CDR3 reads CARGGQGATNEKLFF. The DNA for the CDR3 is TGTGCCAGGGGGGGACAGGGTGCAACTAATGAAAAACTGTTTTTT.

V is TRBV11-2 and J is TRBJ1-1, with a tentative D call TRBD1 (6 bases). CDR1 and CDR2 from the germline V gene are SGHAT and FQNNGV. This CDR3 spans 15 amino acids. Trimming took off 5 bases at V and 1 base at J, with 14 bases between the two ends. CDR3 region: CASSKEGGRNTEAFF. The CDR3 bases are TGTGCCAGCAGCAAAGAGGGGGGGAGGAACACTGAAGCTTTCTTT. Drawing the rest from reference TRBV11-2 and TRBJ1-1, the complete variable domain is EAGVAQSPRYKIIEKRQSVAFWCNPISGHATLYWYQQILGQGPKLLIQFQNNGVVDDSQLPKDRFSAERLKGVDSTLKIQPAKLEDSAVYLCASSKEGGRNTEAFFGQGTRLTVV.

Remarks on this clonotype: This may come from a read error, since a much larger clone is one base off. The chain links TRBV20-1 to TRBJ1-5; D gene ambiguous. The CDR3 is 15 amino acids. Germline assignment: CDR1 DFQATT and CDR2 SNEGSKA (reference sequence). Here the CDR3 reads CSALSGSDSDQPQHF. Here the CDR3 DNA reads TGCAGTGCTCTATCGGGGTCCGATAGCGATCAGCCCCAGCATTTT.

The rearrangement links TRBV10-3 to TRBJ2-7; the D is unclear. The CDR3 spans 11 residues. Germline V lookup: CDR1 ENHRY, CDR2 SYGVKD. Trimming pared 2 bases from V and 4 bases from J, leaving 3 bases between. The CDR3 DNA sequence: TGTGCCATCAGTGAGACGTACGAGCAGTACTTC. Translated, it gives CAISETYEQYF.

The gene calls are TRBV19 and TRBJ1-1, with 8 bases identical to TRBD1. The trim removed 5 bases at V and 8 bases at J, leaving 7 bases unmatched. This CDR3 region has 13 residues. Germline CDR1 reads LNHDA; CDR2 reads SQIVND (reference sequence). This chain's CDR3 is CASSLQYRGEAFF. CDR3 DNA sequence: TGTGCCAGTAGTCTCCAATACAGGGGGGAAGCTTTCTTT.

This clonotype was seen many times. The V and J genes are TRBV10-3 and TRBJ1-5, with 8 bases that match TRBD1. The CDR3 has 13 amino acids. CDR1 is ENHRY and CDR2 is SYGVKD in the germline V gene. Unmatched junction bases numbered 5, after V lost 10 bases and J lost 3 bases. The CDR3 reads CATGQGNNQPQHF. As DNA, the CDR3 is TGTGCCACCGGACAGGGCAACAATCAGCCCCAGCATTTT.

Concerning this clonotype: This sequence may be a read error, since a much larger clone differs from it by one base. The V and J genes are TRBV7-3 and TRBJ2-2, with 11 bases fitting TRBD2. V lost 4 bases and J lost 4; bases outside the gene matches: 11. The CDR3 covers 18 residues. Germline CDR1 reads SGHTA; CDR2 reads FQGTGA. Here the CDR3 reads CASSSRVAGGPATGELFF. The CDR3 DNA is TGTGCCAGCAGCTCCCGGGTAGCGGGGGGGCCGGCCACCGGGGAGCTGTTTTTT.

This clonotype was detected ten times or more. The DNA for the CDR3 is TGTGCCAGCAGTGATGCCCTAGCGCCCGCCTCGGAGACCCAGTACTTC. Translated, it gives CASSDALAPASETQYF. The V gene is TRBV6-1, the J gene TRBJ2-5, with TRBD2 as a possible D gene (6 bases). V lost 3 bases to trimming and J lost 5 bases, with 19 bases between them. The CDR3 is made up of 16 amino acids. Germline-derived CDR1 and CDR2 are MNHNS and SASEGT.

Worth noting for this clonotype: This is likely a read error, given that the CDR3 carries no conserved phenylalanine or tryptophan at its end. The chain is built from TRBV7-2 and TRBJ1-6; TRBD1 matches at 9 bases. Germline CDR1 SGHTA, CDR2 FQGNSA. Losses at the gene ends were 5 bases for V and 9 bases for J; bases not matched to a gene: 8. The CDR3 has 15 amino acids. CDR3 in amino acids: CASSLQTGGISPLHS. Written as DNA, the CDR3 is TGTGCCAGCAGCCTACAGACAGGGGGAATTTCACCCCTCCACTCT.

About this clonotype: A junction boundary mismatches the germline segment, possibly from a read error. J is TRBJ1-2 and V is TRBV15, with D unclear. CDR1 LNHNV and CDR2 YYDKDF come from the germline V gene (reference sequence). This CDR3 spans 13 amino acids. CDR3 bases: TGTGCCACCGGCAGACGTACAGAGTATGGCTACACCTTC. Its translation: CATGRRTEYGYTF.

The V call is TRBV20-1, the J call TRBJ1-2; 8 nucleotides agree with TRBD1. The CDR3 runs to 17 residues. Germline CDR1 and CDR2: DFQATT and SNEGSKA (reference sequence). V lost 0 bases to trimming and J lost 8 bases; unmatched junction nucleotides: 17. Here the CDR3 reads CSARDWGPGQEAGGYTF. The CDR3 nucleotides read TGCAGTGCTAGAGATTGGGGCCCGGGACAGGAGGCCGGAGGCTACACCTTC.

This clonotype showed up many times. The gene calls are TRBV7-6 and TRBJ2-5; TRBD1 agrees at 7 bases. This CDR3 comprises 16 residues. The junction had 18 bases not matched to a gene; V was cut back by 7 bases and J by 7 bases. Germline assignment: CDR1 SGHVS and CDR2 FNYEAQ. This chain's CDR3 is CASTLSPTGKRGTQYF. In DNA, the CDR3 is TGTGCCAGCACGCTGTCTCCGACAGGGAAAAGGGGGACCCAGTACTTC.